This T cell receptor (beta chain) was obtained from a study of cytomegalovirus exposure and HLA in healthy donors. It was with 60 Vbeta and 13 Jbeta primers that the PCR ran. Clones were sequenced by immunoSEQ multiplex PCR, and TCRdb holds only the in-frame ones, with some missing. The table has tens of thousands of clones, around 81% seen once. This clone appeared a single time. Its antigen remains unidentified. General study points: Researchers had no immune exposure information except CMV serostatus available.

Germline trimming cut 0 bases from V and 4 bases from J; bases unmatched to any gene: 6. The CDR3 runs to 15 residues. Germline V lookup: CDR1 SGHRS, CDR2 YFSETQ. The rearrangement joins TRBV5-1 to TRBJ1-2, with TRBD1 identical over 7 bases. The TCR originated in a male donor in good health and CMV-seronegative. Input material: PBMCs. CDR3 sequence (DNA): TGCGCCAGCAGCTTGGTTCCAGGGGGAGGCTATGGCTACACCTTC. Translating it yields CASSLVPGGGYGYTF.